This TCR beta chain was captured by sequencing in a study of cytomegalovirus exposure and HLA in healthy donors. The germline V and J ends were trimmed by 5 bases and 2 bases, with 21 bases remaining between them. The V gene's germline CDR1 is SGHAT and CDR2 FQNNGV. This CDR3 is built from 17 residues. Only in-frame clones appear in the TCRdb table, and some are missing; sequencing was by immunoSEQ multiplex PCR. Of roughly 300,000 clones detected, roughly 88% appear once; the ten largest clones hold around 0.84%. Sequencing used PBMCs. The chain joins TRBV11-2 to TRBJ1-2, with D possibly TRBD1 on 5 matching bases. This TCR was sampled from a young woman in good health and CMV-seronegative. The CDR3: CASSPSPLTTANYGYTF. CDR3 sequence (DNA): TGTGCCAGCAGCCCGAGTCCCCTAACGACAGCCAACTATGGCTACACCTTC.